One and the same sample provided the 25 T cell receptor beta chains below, sequenced in a study of OX40 agonist ivuxolimab in advanced cancers. Library method: the immunoSEQ multiplex PCR assay. As stored in TCRdb, this immuneACCESS dataset retains in-frame rearrangements with V and J assigned. A fraction of the clones does not appear; measured against another copy, unresolved V genes explain less than half of the discrepancy, and the remainder lacks a known reason. The sample table records roughly 56,000 clones; 85% to 90% of these occur just once. The biggest ten clones account for roughly 0.69% of the sample. The material sequenced was CD4+ or CD8+ T cells sorted from blood, taken in a trial of the OX40 agonist ivuxolimab. Source of these receptors: an adult with an advanced solid tumor such as melanoma, head and neck, liver or kidney cancer.

This chain links TRBV7-3 with TRBJ2-1, with D uncertain. The CDR3 extends over 13 amino acids. Germline V gene data show CDR1 as SGHTA and CDR2 as FQGTGA. Trimming took 5 bases from V and 7 from J, leaving 12 bases between them. This CDR3 reads CASSTLPGNEQFF. The CDR3 nucleotides read TGTGCCAGCAGCACCCTCCCAGGTAATGAGCAGTTCTTC.

The chain's CDR3 is CASSRQGQNIQYF. In DNA form, the CDR3 reads TGTGCCAGCAGCAGACAGGGACAAAACATTCAGTACTTC. The chain couples TRBV28 to TRBJ2-4; 7 bases are a match to TRBD1. The germline CDR1 and CDR2 sequences are MDHEN and SYDVKM. Trimming at V came to 6 bases and at J to 5 bases, leaving 4 bases not matched to a gene. CDR3 length: 13 residues.

The V call is TRBV5-4, the J call TRBJ1-2; D gene ambiguous. The CDR3 is 13 amino acids. From germline, CDR1 is SGHNT and CDR2 YYREEE (reference sequence). V shed 4 bases and J shed 4 bases, with 11 bases lying between them. The CDR3 protein is CASSRSAGYGYTF. The CDR3 DNA sequence: TGTGCCAGCAGCCGATCCGCGGGCTATGGCTACACCTTC.

The V gene is TRBV19, the J gene TRBJ1-5; D gene uncertain. This CDR3 comprises 16 residues. Looked up from germline, CDR1 is LNHDA and CDR2 is SQIVND (reference sequence). V was cut by 3 bases and J by 3 bases, with 15 bases left in between. This CDR3 is CASSMGPGRDNQPQHF. CDR3 DNA sequence: TGTGCCAGTAGTATGGGCCCGGGCCGCGACAATCAGCCCCAGCATTTT. The variable domain in full, with the rest retrieved from reference TRBV19 and TRBJ1-5, is DGGITQSPKYLFRKEGQNVTLSCEQNLNHDAMYWYRQDPGQGLRLIYYSQIVNDFQKGDIAEGYSVSREKKESFPLTVTSAQKNPTAFYLCASSMGPGRDNQPQHFGDGTRLSIL.

The V gene is TRBV7-2, the J gene TRBJ1-1; D gene ambiguous. Germline V gene data show CDR1 as SGHTA and CDR2 as FQGNSA. The CDR3 spans 14 residues. Trimming shortened V by 2 bases and J by 0 bases, and 7 bases separated the two germline ends. The CDR3 DNA reads as TGTGCCAGCAGCTTAATTAACATGAACACTGAAGCTTTCTTT. Amino acids: CASSLINMNTEAFF. Complete variable domain (other parts from reference TRBV7-2 and TRBJ1-1): GAGVSQSPSNKVTEKGKDVELRCDPISGHTALYWYRQSLGQGLEFLIYFQGNSAPDKSGLPSDRFSAERTGGSVSTLTIQRTQQEDSAVYLCASSLINMNTEAFFGQGTRLTVV.

The chain has TRBV6-5 and TRBJ1-1; a weak D match, TRBD1 (5 bases). The CDR3 covers 14 residues. V was cut by 2 bases and J by 6 bases, with 13 bases left in between. The germline V gene encodes CDR1 MNHEY and CDR2 SVGAGI. The CDR3 here is CASSYGQGYAEAFF. DNA of the CDR3: TGTGCCAGCAGTTACGGGCAGGGTTACGCTGAAGCTTTCTTT.

The chain has TRBV6-5 and TRBJ2-3; D perhaps matches TRBD2 (7 bases). Trimming removed 5 bases at V and 2 bases at J, with 11 bases between. Germline V lookup: CDR1 MNHEY, CDR2 SVGAGI. The CDR3 runs to 14 residues. CDR3: CASSRGGVTDTQYF. The CDR3, as DNA: TGTGCCAGCAGTCGAGGGGGGGTCACAGATACGCAGTATTTT.

V usage is TRBV5-8 and J usage is TRBJ1-1; 7 positions match TRBD1. CDR3 length: 17 residues. In germline, CDR1 is SGHTS, CDR2 YDEGEE. J gave up 2 bases and V 0 bases, and 10 bases lay outside the gene matches. As DNA, the CDR3 is TGTGCCAGCAGCTTGGTAATGGACGAGGGGGCCAACACTGAAGCTTTCTTT. Translating it yields CASSLVMDEGANTEAFF.

This chain connects TRBV5-5 to TRBJ1-1; no reliable D call. CDR3 length equals 15 residues. Germline CDR1 and CDR2: SGHKS and YYEKEE (reference sequence). Trimming shortened V by 1 base and J by 2 bases, and 12 bases separated the two germline ends. The CDR3 sequence: CASSLSAIPNTEAFF. CDR3 DNA: TGTGCCAGCAGCTTGTCGGCCATCCCTAACACTGAAGCTTTCTTT.

The gene calls are TRBV6-6 and TRBJ1-1; D might be TRBD1 (5 bases). V was shortened by 0 bases and J by 6 bases, with 8 bases between the two germline ends. Per germline, CDR1 MNHNY and CDR2 SVGAGI (reference sequence). This CDR3 region has 13 residues. In DNA form, the CDR3 reads TGTGCCAGCAGTTACTCCCGGGACGCTGAAGCTTTCTTT. Its translation is CASSYSRDAEAFF.

This clone was observed a single time. This chain links TRBV7-2 with TRBJ2-5, with a possible D match to TRBD1 (6 bases). CDR1 is SGHTA, CDR2 FQGNSA, per germline. Trimming took off 0 bases at V and 1 base at J, with 9 bases between the two ends. This CDR3 is built from 15 residues. This CDR3 is CASSLARGFQETQYF. DNA for the CDR3: TGTGCCAGCAGCTTAGCCAGGGGCTTCCAAGAGACCCAGTACTTC.

This clone was counted a single time. The V call is TRBV7-2, the J call TRBJ2-3; TRBD1 agrees at 7 bases. The V gene's germline CDR1 is SGHTA and CDR2 FQGNSA. There are 12 residues in the CDR3. Trimming cost V 3 bases and J 7 bases; bases outside gene matches: 1. As DNA, the CDR3 is TGTGCCAGCAGCTTGGGACAGTATACGCAGTATTTT. Translation gives CASSLGQYTQYF.

The gene calls are TRBV7-2 and TRBJ1-2, with unresolved D. The CDR3 totals 12 residues. Deletions cut 9 bases from V and 4 bases from J, with 12 bases between. Germline CDR1 SGHTA, CDR2 FQGNSA. The CDR3 loop is CARHPGPYGYTF. In DNA form, the CDR3 reads TGTGCCAGACATCCGGGCCCCTATGGCTACACCTTC.

As for this clone: This sample includes further DNA sequences coding for the same CDR3. The chain has TRBV30 and TRBJ1-2; 8 bases map to TRBD1. CDR1 is GTSNPN, CDR2 SVGIG, per germline (reference sequence). Trimming took 0 bases from V and 6 from J; bases not matched to a gene: 0. The CDR3 length is 12 residues. CDR3 DNA: TGTGCCTGGAGTGTACAGGGGGATGGCTACACCTTC. Its translation is CAWSVQGDGYTF. The whole variable domain, remainder taken from reference TRBV30 and TRBJ1-2, is SQTIHQWPATLVQPVGSPLSLECTVEGTSNPNLYWYRQAAGRGLQLLFYSVGIGQISSEVPQNLSASRPQDRQFILSSKKLLLSDSGFYLCAWSVQGDGYTFGSGTRLTVV.

This rearrangement joins TRBV30 to TRBJ2-3, with D perhaps TRBD1 (7 bases). CDR1 GTSNPN and CDR2 SVGIG come from the germline V gene (reference sequence). The ends were cut back, 4 bases at V and 1 base at J, with 15 bases in the middle. The CDR3 is 15 residues long. The CDR3 protein is CAWKGGTDRTDTQYF. CDR3 coding DNA: TGTGCCTGGAAGGGCGGGACAGACCGCACAGATACGCAGTATTTT.

The chain has TRBV6-6 and TRBJ1-4; D is perhaps TRBD1 (5 bases). The CDR3 contains 16 residues. The V gene's germline CDR1 is MNHNY and CDR2 SVGAGI (reference sequence). With 4 bases removed from V and 4 bases from J, the gap between germline ends came to 16 bases. The CDR3 spells CASSLGTGFNNEKLFF. In nucleotides, the CDR3 is TGTGCCAGCAGTTTGGGGACCGGATTCAATAATGAAAAACTGTTTTTT.

The V and J genes are TRBV27 and TRBJ2-3, with D possibly matching TRBD2 (6 bases). V was cut by 5 bases and J by 5 bases, with 17 bases left in between. The CDR3 spans 15 residues. Germline assignment: CDR1 MNHEY and CDR2 SMNVEV (reference sequence). The CDR3 is CASSIVVGGVDTQYF. DNA of the CDR3: TGTGCCAGCAGTATCGTCGTGGGGGGAGTAGATACGCAGTATTTT.

The V gene is TRBV7-2, the J gene TRBJ1-5; 7 nucleotides agree with TRBD1. Germline V gene sequence: CDR1 SGHTA, CDR2 FQGNSA. V gave up 3 bases and J gave up 0 bases; unmatched junction bases: 2. CDR3 size: 15 residues. CDR3 sequence reads: CASSLNRGSNQPQHF. The CDR3 DNA reads as TGTGCCAGCAGCTTGAACAGGGGTAGCAATCAGCCCCAGCATTTT.

The J gene is TRBJ1-5, the V gene TRBV6-5, with 7 bases fitting TRBD1. The ends lost 0 bases at V and 5 bases at J; junction bases unmatched: 4. The CDR3 extends over 15 amino acids. Germline CDR1 reads MNHEY; CDR2 reads SVGAGI. The CDR3 sequence is CASSYSRTGYQPQHF. In DNA form, the CDR3 reads TGTGCCAGCAGTTACTCAAGGACAGGTTATCAGCCCCAGCATTTT.

The rearrangement joins TRBV2 to TRBJ2-7, with 9 positions matching TRBD1. V shed 7 bases, J shed 6 bases, and the junction held 13 bases outside the gene matches. Per germline, CDR1 SNHLY and CDR2 FYNNEI. CDR3 length: 15 residues. CDR3 DNA sequence: TGTGCCAGCAAGGATGGAACAGGGGGCCCTGGCGAGCAGTACTTC. It translates to CASKDGTGGPGEQYF.

The chain uses TRBV7-2 and TRBJ2-7; TRBD1 aligns across 8 bases. The V gene's germline CDR1 is SGHTA and CDR2 FQGNSA. The CDR3 length is 14 residues. Trimming took 5 bases from V and 3 from J; bases not matched to a gene: 6. The DNA for the CDR3 is TGTGCCAGCAGCCGTGGACAGGGTCACTACGAGCAGTACTTC. This gives the protein CASSRGQGHYEQYF.

The V and J genes are TRBV27 and TRBJ2-3, with a weak D call TRBD2 (5 bases). Per the germline V gene, CDR1 is MNHEY and CDR2 is SMNVEV (reference sequence). This CDR3 spans 13 amino acids. V was shortened by 2 bases and J by 3 bases, with 6 bases between the two germline ends. The CDR3 here is CASSLKRTDTQYF. The CDR3 region has the DNA TGTGCCAGCAGTTTAAAGCGGACAGATACGCAGTATTTT.

This chain uses TRBV5-8 with TRBJ1-2, with D tentatively TRBD1 (5 bases). The CDR3 has 14 residues. Germline CDR1 SGHTS, CDR2 YDEGEE. Deletions cut 0 bases from V and 3 bases from J, with 9 bases between. The CDR3 DNA follows: TGTGCCAGCAGCTTGGGGCAGGGTTACTATGGCTACACCTTC. This sequence encodes CASSLGQGYYGYTF.

Only a few counts were recorded for this clone. The chain carries TRBV9 and TRBJ2-3; the D is unclear. The V gene's germline CDR1 is SGDLS and CDR2 YYNGEE. CDR3 length: 15 amino acids. V lost 4 bases, J lost 4 bases, and 16 bases lay in between. The CDR3 spells CASSSALASADTQYF. The CDR3 DNA reads as TGTGCCAGCAGCTCGGCTCTTGCGTCCGCAGATACGCAGTATTTT.

This clone was recorded once. In DNA, the CDR3 is TGTGCCAGCAGTTACAGTCGCGGGGTGGCCGGGGAGCTGTTTTTT. This encodes CASSYSRGVAGELFF. The chain combines TRBV6-5 with TRBJ2-2, with a weak D call TRBD2 (6 bases). Per the germline V gene, CDR1 is MNHEY and CDR2 is SVGAGI. This CDR3 is 15 amino acids long. V was cut by 2 bases and J by 6 bases, with 13 bases left in between.